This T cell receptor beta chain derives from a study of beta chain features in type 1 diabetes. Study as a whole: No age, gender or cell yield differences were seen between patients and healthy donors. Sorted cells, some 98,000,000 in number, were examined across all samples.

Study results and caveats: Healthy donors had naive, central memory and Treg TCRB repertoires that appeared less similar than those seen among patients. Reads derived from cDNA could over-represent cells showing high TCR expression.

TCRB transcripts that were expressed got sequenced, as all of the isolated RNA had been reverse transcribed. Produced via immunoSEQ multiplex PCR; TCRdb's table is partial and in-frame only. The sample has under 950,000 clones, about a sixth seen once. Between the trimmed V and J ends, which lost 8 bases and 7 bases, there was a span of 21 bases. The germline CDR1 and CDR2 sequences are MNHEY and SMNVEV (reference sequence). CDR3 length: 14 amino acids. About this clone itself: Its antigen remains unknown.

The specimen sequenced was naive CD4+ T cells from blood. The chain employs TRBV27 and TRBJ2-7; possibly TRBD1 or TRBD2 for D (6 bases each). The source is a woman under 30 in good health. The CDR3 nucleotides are TGTGCCAGCGCTACAGGGAGGCGGATGAGGGAGCAGTACTTC. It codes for CASATGRRMREQYF.